This T cell receptor (beta chain) was recorded in a study of blood T cells in healthy people across ages. Study overall: The template switching approach captured approximately one barcoded beta molecule for every two T cells.

The J segment lost 3 bases and the V segment lost 6 bases, leaving 8 bases of the junction unmatched. CDR3 length: 15 amino acids. In regard to this clonotype: The target antigen is unknown.

Primed by a sample-barcoded 5' primer and a J-beta primer mix, a second PCR proceeded for about 6 to 11 cycles. Template switching added a 12-random-nucleotide identifier to every cDNA molecule. Each CDR3 protein gets one entry after TCRdb re-called the 5' RACE reads with MiXCR. This sample carries around 1.5 million distinct CDR3 sequences, approximately 60% of them seen once, and the ten largest clones take over 6.5%. The study, taken as a whole, reports: A roughly linear age-dependent decrease characterized TCR beta diversity per million T cells.

This TCR was recovered from a man aged 18-30 years in good health. Sequencing was performed on blood. The chain recombines TRBV12-3 or TRBV12-4 with TRBJ1-5; 7 nucleotides match TRBD1. CDR3 protein: CASSQKGAVNQPQHF. For the CDR3, the DNA is TGTGCCAGCAGCCAAAAGGGGGCCGTCAATCAGCCCCAGCATTTT.